The rows below give T cell receptor beta chains drawn from one sample of a study of PD-1 and CTLA-4 blockade in melanoma. Produced via immunoSEQ multiplex PCR; TCRdb's table is partial and in-frame only. Among under 13,000 clones listed, approximately 80% were seen once. The sample in question was CD8+ T cells from peripheral blood, obtained from a patient given anti-PD-1 treatment. All receptors derive from a human donor with melanoma. CDR3s include the opening cysteine and the closing phenylalanine or tryptophan. A D gene is named only where the DNA matches it firmly. Expanded clones get a size class; other rows say once, few or many, or leave the size out.

j_call	v_call	clone_size	d_call	cdr3_aa	cdr3_nt
TRBJ2-2	TRBV7-8	-	-	CASTRHSNTGELFF	TGTGCCAGCACACGACATTCGAACACCGGGGAGCTGTTTTTT
TRBJ2-4	TRBV7-9	once	TRBD1	CASSPGQGRNIQYF	TGTGCCAGCAGCCCGGGACAGGGGCGTAACATTCAGTACTTC
TRBJ2-7	TRBV7-9	-	-	CASSSTGTNSYEQYF	TGTGCCAGCAGTTCGACAGGAACAAACTCCTACGAGCAGTACTTC
TRBJ1-6	TRBV2	-	-	CASSPDYNSPLHF	TGTGCCAGCAGTCCAGATTATAATTCACCCCTCCACTTT
TRBJ2-7	TRBV19	-	TRBD1	CASSIGGGQGYEQYF	TGTGCCAGTAGTATAGGGGGCGGACAGGGTTACGAGCAGTACTTC
TRBJ1-2	TRBV5-1	-	-	CASSGGDRRDYGYTF	TGCGCCAGCAGCGGGGGCGACCGACGCGACTATGGCTACACCTTC
TRBJ2-2	TRBV6-4	-	TRBD2	CASSVNGLAGATGELFF	TGTGCCAGCAGTGTCAATGGACTAGCGGGAGCTACCGGGGAGCTGTTTTTT
TRBJ2-7	TRBV30	-	TRBD2	CAWSVLGGGDYEQYF	TGTGCCTGGAGTGTACTGGGCGGGGGAGATTACGAGCAGTACTTC
TRBJ2-3	TRBV12-3/TRBV12-4	-	-	CASSVTDTQYF	TGTGCCAGCAGTGTTACGGATACGCAGTATTTT
TRBJ1-5	TRBV13	-	-	CASSLGGPSNQPQHF	TGTGCCAGCAGCTTAGGGGGTCCCTCCAATCAGCCCCAGCATTTT
TRBJ1-2	TRBV6-2/TRBV6-3	-	-	CASSYIQDIYGYTF	TGTGCCAGCAGTTACATACAGGACATCTATGGCTACACCTTC
TRBJ2-5	TRBV19	-	-	CASSIARQPSQETQYF	TGTGCCAGTAGTATAGCCAGACAACCCTCCCAAGAGACCCAGTACTTC
TRBJ1-2	TRBV5-6	once	-	CASSFTGNYGYTF	TGTGCCAGCAGCTTCACAGGGAACTATGGCTACACCTTC
TRBJ2-7	TRBV3-1/TRBV3-2	once	-	CASSQRTVEQYF	TGTGCCAGCAGCCAAAGGACAGTCGAGCAGTACTTC
TRBJ1-5	TRBV28	-	-	CASSPRGVNQPQHF	TGTGCCAGCAGCCCCCGTGGAGTTAATCAGCCCCAGCATTTT
TRBJ2-5	TRBV5-1	-	-	CASSLALGQTQYF	TGCGCCAGCAGCTTGGCCCTGGGTCAGACCCAGTACTTC
TRBJ1-1	TRBV29-1	large	-	CSVEEPQSYTEAFF	TGCAGCGTTGAAGAGCCACAGAGCTACACTGAAGCTTTCTTT
TRBJ1-6	TRBV27	-	-	CASSPPQGTYNSPLHF	TGTGCCAGCAGCCCGCCACAGGGAACCTATAATTCACCCCTCCACTTT